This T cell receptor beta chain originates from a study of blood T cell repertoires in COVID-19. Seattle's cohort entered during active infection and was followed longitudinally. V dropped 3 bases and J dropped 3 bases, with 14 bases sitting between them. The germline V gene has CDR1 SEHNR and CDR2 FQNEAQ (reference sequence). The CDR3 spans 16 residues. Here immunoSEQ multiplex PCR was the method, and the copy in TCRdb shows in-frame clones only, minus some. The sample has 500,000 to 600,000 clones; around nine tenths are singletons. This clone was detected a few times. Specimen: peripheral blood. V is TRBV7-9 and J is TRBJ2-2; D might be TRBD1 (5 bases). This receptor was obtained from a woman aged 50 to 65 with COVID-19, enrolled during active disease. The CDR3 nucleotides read TGTGCCAGCAGCTTTCCCAGGGCGGTGGACACCGGGGAGCTGTTTTTT. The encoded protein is CASSFPRAVDTGELFF.